This paragraph reports one T cell receptor (beta chain). This entry is derived from a study of blood T cell repertoires in COVID-19. Overall study context: Both acute and convalescent COVID-19 samples were obtained from the United States, Italy and Spain. Sources were T cells, B-cell-depleted T cells, or PBMCs; the material itself was cDNA or gDNA.

Measured with immunoSEQ multiplex PCR; TCRdb has only the in-frame clones, and not every one. The table lists about 64,000 clones, around 83% of them singletons. The V gene's germline CDR1 is MDHEN and CDR2 SYDVKM. This CDR3 comprises 15 residues. V trimming: 2 bases; J trimming: 2 bases; junction bases outside the gene matches: 6. The sequence came from a human donor in a cohort sampled during active COVID-19. V usage is TRBV28 and J usage is TRBJ2-7, with 7 bases fitting TRBD1. Sequencing was carried out using peripheral blood. The CDR3 bases are TGTGCCAGCAGTTTAGGAGACAGGGTGACCTACGAGCAGTACGTC. The encoded protein is CASSLGDRVTYEQYV.